This T cell receptor beta chain was documented in a study of regulatory T cells in long-lasting Graves disease. Whole-study context: More than 5 years of antithyroid drugs with positive TSH receptor antibodies defined persistent Graves' disease. Whole-study results and caveats: Newly diagnosed disease favored TRBV20-1 and TRBJ2-1 over persistent disease.

Trimming took 2 bases from V and 4 from J, leaving 11 bases between them. This CDR3 has 14 amino acids. Per germline, CDR1 SGHRS and CDR2 YFSETQ. Investigators prepared the TCR beta libraries by applying iRepertoire HTBI primers and Arm-PCR of CDR3 regions. TCRdb called the multiplex PCR reads again in MiXCR, with one record for every CDR3 protein. This table has about 430,000 distinct CDR3 sequences, approximately 22% appearing once. The time point was: persistent/refractory GD, antithyroid drugs over 5 years with positive TRAb. Making the TCR library involved RNA that had been extracted from PBMCs. A blood draw put nine milliliters of peripheral blood into EDTA tubes. This clonotype has just a few counts. Its antigen is as yet unknown.

Sequences were derived from peripheral blood mononuclear cells (PBMCs), sampled when the disease was refractory, from a patient treated with antithyroid drugs. This clonotype originated in a female donor with Graves disease. The chain is built from TRBV5-1 and TRBJ2-3; a possible D gene is TRBD2 (6 bases). The CDR3 protein is CASSFTGTADTQYF. The CDR3 DNA reads as TGCGCCAGCAGCTTCACCGGGACTGCAGATACGCAGTATTTT.